The source of this TCR beta chain is a study of identical twins. Findings and caveats of the study: Rather than following the same donors, the conclusions depended on cross-sectional statistical analysis. Out-of-frame beta chain sequences displayed weaker excess sharing between twins.

Concerning this clonotype itself: Antigen unknown.

Template switching (which added a universal primer site) was used, and cDNA carried unique molecular identifiers. One entry per CDR3 protein, called by TCRdb with MiXCR from the 5' RACE reads. The repertoire has around 1.7 million distinct CDR3 sequences, more than 30% of them found once; the top ten carry around 0.3%. The CDR3 has 15 amino acids. Trimming removed 3 bases from V and 2 bases from J; junction bases left unmatched: 6. Healthy Caucasians made up all donors. The sequence came from a newborn girl in good health. Input material: cord blood. The chain joins TRBV12-3 or TRBV12-4 to TRBJ2-7, with 8 positions matching TRBD2. CDR3 protein: CASSFRLAGPYEQYF. The DNA for the CDR3 is TGTGCCAGCAGTTTTAGGCTAGCGGGTCCCTACGAGCAGTACTTC.